What follows are 7 T cell receptor beta chains derived from one specimen sequenced in a study of beta chain features in type 1 diabetes. All of the isolated RNA was reverse transcribed, so expressed TCRB transcripts were sequenced. Generated by immunoSEQ multiplex PCR, the TCRdb table keeps only in-frame clones and is missing some. The table shows 810,000 or so clones, with 17% occurring only once. Source material: naive CD4+ T cells from blood. The receptors were gathered from a woman aged 18-29 years in good health.

This clone was observed a handful of times. V gene TRBV6-6 combines with J gene TRBJ2-2; maybe TRBD1 (6 bases). V was trimmed by 2 bases and J by 0 bases, leaving 7 bases between them. CDR3 length: 15 amino acids. Germline loops: CDR1 MNHNY, CDR2 SVGAGI (reference sequence). CDR3 loop: CASSYRTANTGELFF. The CDR3 coding sequence is TGTGCCAGCAGTTACAGGACAGCGAACACCGGGGAGCTGTTTTTT.

As to this clone: The same CDR3 is also encoded by other DNA sequences in this sample. The V gene is TRBV2, the J gene TRBJ2-1; a possible D gene is TRBD2 (5 bases). Trimming left V 0 bases short and J 7 bases short, with 10 bases between. This CDR3 contains 14 residues. Germline CDR1 and CDR2: SNHLY and FYNNEI. The CDR3 DNA reads as TGTGCCAGCAGTGAAGCGCTTCGGGGTAATGAGCAGTTCTTC. Amino acids: CASSEALRGNEQFF.

The V and J genes are TRBV7-9 and TRBJ2-7; 8 nucleotides line up with TRBD2. In germline, CDR1 is SEHNR, CDR2 FQNEAQ (reference sequence). The CDR3 has 15 amino acids. J gave up 4 bases and V 5 bases, and 10 bases lay outside the gene matches. Written as DNA, the CDR3 is TGTGCCAGCAGCCAATCCGGTGCGGGAGGTTACGAGCAGTACTTC. Protein: CASSQSGAGGYEQYF. The variable domain in full, with the rest retrieved from reference TRBV7-9 and TRBJ2-7, is DTGVSQNPRHKITKRGQNVTFRCDPISEHNRLYWYRQTLGQGPEFLTYFQNEAQLEKSRLLSDRFSAERPKGSFSTLEIQRTEQGDSAMYLCASSQSGAGGYEQYFGPGTRLTVT.

This clone was detected only a few times. This chain connects TRBV4-3 to TRBJ2-4; D not certain. This CDR3 is built from 15 residues. CDR1 LGHNA and CDR2 YSLEER come from the germline V gene. The V gene lost 0 bases and the J gene lost 0 bases, with 6 bases spanning the gap. Here the CDR3 DNA reads TGCGCCAGCAGCCAAGAGCACAGAGCCAAAAACATTCAGTACTTC. This encodes CASSQEHRAKNIQYF.

A few counts support this clone. The chain employs TRBV7-9 and TRBJ1-2, with 7 bases lining up with TRBD1. The V and J ends lost 5 bases and 4 bases, in that order; junction bases with no gene match: 7. Germline V CDR1 and CDR2: SEHNR, FQNEAQ (reference sequence). The CDR3 is made up of 14 amino acids. The CDR3: CASSPGQISYGYTF. CDR3 DNA: TGTGCCAGCAGCCCGGGACAGATTAGCTATGGCTACACCTTC.

This clone was counted only a few times. The genes are TRBV19 and TRBJ2-2; a possible D gene is TRBD2 (5 bases). Trimming took 3 bases from V and 5 from J, leaving 10 bases between them. CDR1 is LNHDA and CDR2 is SQIVND in the germline V gene (reference sequence). The CDR3 is 14 residues long. CDR3 sequence reads: CASSMSTSTGELFF. CDR3 bases: TGTGCCAGTAGTATGTCTACTAGTACCGGGGAGCTGTTTTTT.

This clone was seen a handful of times. The rearrangement uses TRBV5-1 and TRBJ2-3; possible D gene TRBD1, 5 bases. Germline loops: CDR1 SGHRS, CDR2 YFSETQ. The length of the CDR3 is 15 residues. V was pared by 5 bases and J by 3 bases, with 16 bases between. In nucleotides, the CDR3 is TGCGCCAGCAGACTTAGTTCCAGGGTGACAGATACGCAGTATTTT. Encoded protein: CASRLSSRVTDTQYF.